A single sample is the source of the 21 T cell receptor beta chains below, sequenced in a study of Ad26.COV2.S vaccination and SARS-CoV-2 variants. Using immunoSEQ multiplex PCR, the repertoire was profiled, and TCRdb retains in-frame clones only, with some absent. The sample records some 370,000 clones, about 80% being singletons. Treatment given: 19 received Ad26.COV2.S at low or high dose, single or two shots; about five received placebo; per-sample allocation not given. Sampling took place 63 days after the first vaccine or placebo injection. This specimen was peripheral blood, taken in a trial of Ad26.COV2.S vaccine versus placebo. These receptors were taken from a person between 18 and 60 years old who received the Ad26.COV2.S COVID-19 vaccine or a placebo.

The chain carries TRBV5-1 and TRBJ1-1, with D maybe TRBD1 (5 bases). The CDR3 loop spans 14 amino acids. The V end lost 4 bases, the J end lost 8 bases, and 18 bases lay between the germline ends. Germline CDR1 and CDR2: SGHRS and YFSETQ. CDR3 amino acids: CASSPREGDLEAFF. CDR3 coding DNA: TGCGCCAGCAGCCCCAGGGAGGGTGATTTAGAAGCTTTCTTT.

V is TRBV15 and J is TRBJ1-2; D gene uncertain. Trimming pared 5 bases from V and 6 bases from J, leaving 7 bases between. The germline CDR1 and CDR2 sequences are LNHNV and YYDKDF (reference sequence). The length of the CDR3 is 11 residues. The DNA for the CDR3 is TGTGCCACCAGCGGGTTAGATGGCTACACCTTC. This codes for CATSGLDGYTF.

This clone was counted many times. The chain carries TRBV6-5 and TRBJ1-1; 8 bases line up with TRBD1. The germline V gene encodes CDR1 MNHEY and CDR2 SVGAGI. Trimming at V came to 2 bases and at J to 4 bases, leaving 6 bases not matched to a gene. The CDR3 totals 15 residues. This CDR3 reads CASSYAPDRGTEAFF. CDR3 coding DNA: TGTGCCAGCAGTTACGCCCCAGACAGGGGCACTGAAGCTTTCTTT.

This clone was observed once. The rearrangement uses TRBV5-1 and TRBJ1-1; D remains ambiguous. CDR3 length equals 15 residues. V lost 2 bases and J 0 bases, leaving 11 bases between the germline ends. Per the germline V gene, CDR1 is SGHRS and CDR2 is YFSETQ. This CDR3 is CASSFEGRLNTEAFF. The CDR3 bases are TGCGCCAGCAGCTTTGAGGGTAGGCTGAACACTGAAGCTTTCTTT.

The V gene is TRBV19, the J gene TRBJ1-1, with D tentatively TRBD1 (5 bases). V was cut by 5 bases and J by 11 bases, with 30 bases left in between. This CDR3 has 17 amino acids. Germline V gives CDR1 LNHDA, CDR2 SQIVND (reference sequence). The CDR3: CASSRLRAGTSAEGAFF. The CDR3 bases are TGTGCCAGTAGTCGGCTCAGGGCCGGAACATCCGCCGAGGGGGCTTTCTTT.

The CDR3 sequence: CASRRQGSYGYTF. Written as DNA, the CDR3 is TGTGCCAGCAGACGCCAGGGTTCCTATGGCTACACCTTC. The V call is TRBV6-6, the J call TRBJ1-2; maybe TRBD1 (5 bases). The germline V gene encodes CDR1 MNHNY and CDR2 SVGAGI (reference sequence). The CDR3 is 13 residues long. V lost 6 bases, J lost 4 bases, and 12 bases lay in between.

The V call is TRBV4-1, the J call TRBJ1-1; D not resolved. Germline V lookup: CDR1 MGHRA, CDR2 YSYEKL. There are 14 residues in the CDR3. Trimming pared 0 bases from V and 1 base from J, leaving 6 bases between. The DNA for the CDR3 is TGCGCCAGCAGCCAAGAAGGGAGGAACACTGAAGCTTTCTTT. Translating it yields CASSQEGRNTEAFF.

The V gene is TRBV6-5, the J gene TRBJ2-1; weak D call: TRBD1 (8 bases). This CDR3 comprises 14 residues. Germline assignment: CDR1 MNHEY and CDR2 SVGAGI. Trimming cost V 8 bases and J 9 bases, with 20 bases left between them. The CDR3 DNA follows: TGTGCCAGCCGGGGGGACAGGATCTCGGGTGAGCAGTTCTTC. The encoded protein is CASRGDRISGEQFF.

This rearrangement joins TRBV12-5 to TRBJ1-4, with 9 bases identical to TRBD1. This CDR3 is built from 15 residues. Trimming took 0 bases from V and 8 from J; bases not matched to a gene: 4. The germline V gene has CDR1 LGHNT and CDR2 FRNRAP. Written as DNA, the CDR3 is TGTGCTAGTGGTTTGGTCGGGACAGGGCGAGAAAAACTGTTTTTT. As protein: CASGLVGTGREKLFF.

This clone appeared a single time. CDR3 region: CASSRMSTDTQYF. CDR3 DNA sequence: TGTGCCAGCAGTAGGATGAGCACAGATACGCAGTATTTT. The chain recombines TRBV12-3 or TRBV12-4 with TRBJ2-3; D not resolved. The V end lost 5 bases, the J end lost 0 bases, and 6 bases lay between the germline ends. The CDR3 has 13 amino acids.

The chain links TRBV9 to TRBJ1-1; possible D gene TRBD1, 5 bases. The CDR3 contains 15 residues. Germline CDR1 is SGDLS and CDR2 is YYNGEE. The ends were cut back, 4 bases at V and 0 bases at J, with 13 bases in the middle. The CDR3 spells CASSPQTEVNTEAFF. The CDR3 DNA reads as TGTGCCAGCAGCCCCCAGACAGAAGTGAACACTGAAGCTTTCTTT.

The chain links TRBV19 to TRBJ2-2; 7 bases line up with TRBD1. After removal of 3 bases from V and 3 bases from J, the junction contained 4 bases not matched to a gene. The CDR3 runs 15 residues. CDR1 is LNHDA, CDR2 SQIVND, per germline (reference sequence). CDR3 bases: TGTGCCAGTAGTATTGGGGACAGACACACCGGGGAGCTGTTTTTT. It is translated as CASSIGDRHTGELFF.

This chain joins TRBV5-4 and TRBJ1-1; D possibly corresponds to TRBD1 (5 bases). Per the germline V gene, CDR1 is SGHNT and CDR2 is YYREEE (reference sequence). The CDR3 sequence is 14 residues long. Deletions cut 2 bases from V and 7 bases from J, with 15 bases between. CDR3 coding DNA: TGTGCCAGCAGCTTACTTGGGGGTAGTAGTGAAGCTTTCTTT. It translates to CASSLLGGSSEAFF.

This chain joins TRBV15 and TRBJ2-1; 7 nucleotides align to TRBD2. The CDR3 extends over 14 amino acids. Germline lookup yields CDR1 LNHNV and CDR2 YYDKDF (reference sequence). The trim removed 3 bases at V and 3 bases at J, leaving 2 bases unmatched. CDR3 sequence reads: CATSRSGGYNEQFF. The CDR3 DNA reads TGTGCCACCAGCAGGTCGGGGGGCTACAATGAGCAGTTCTTC.

As to this clone: The same CDR3 is also encoded by other DNA sequences in this sample. The chain has TRBV19 and TRBJ2-5; 11 bases match TRBD2. The CDR3 is 16 residues long. The V gene end was trimmed by 5 bases and the J gene end by 1 base; junction bases not matched to a gene: 6. Germline lookup yields CDR1 LNHDA and CDR2 SQIVND (reference sequence). The CDR3 nucleotides read TGTGCCAGTAGTTTCAGACTAGCGGGGACCCAAGAGACCCAGTACTTC. As protein: CASSFRLAGTQETQYF.

On this clone itself: Other DNA sequences in this sample translate to the same CDR3. The chain combines TRBV24-1 with TRBJ1-5; a weak D match, TRBD1 (5 bases). Germline lookup yields CDR1 KGHDR and CDR2 SFDVKD. The CDR3 has 13 amino acids. V shed 5 bases and J shed 4 bases, with 8 bases lying between them. The chain's CDR3 is CATSGQLNQPQHF. In DNA form, the CDR3 reads TGTGCCACCAGTGGACAGTTAAATCAGCCCCAGCATTTT.

This clone showed up just a few times. Other DNA sequences of this sample code for an identical CDR3. The chain employs TRBV3-1 (or the pseudogene TRBV3-2) and TRBJ2-2; D is ambiguous. The germline V gene encodes CDR1 LGHDT and CDR2 YNNKEL (reference sequence). V lost 1 base to trimming and J lost 0 bases, with 9 bases between them. This CDR3 comprises 16 residues. In DNA form, the CDR3 reads TGTGCCAGCAGCCAAGGTGGCGGACCGAACACCGGGGAGCTGTTTTTT. Protein: CASSQGGGPNTGELFF.

This clone turned up a few times. This sample also contains other DNA sequences that code for the same CDR3. The chain employs TRBV2 and TRBJ1-5; possible D gene TRBD1, 5 bases. CDR3 size: 13 residues. Germline lookup yields CDR1 SNHLY and CDR2 FYNNEI. V lost 2 bases and J lost 5, with 7 bases in between. The CDR3 bases are TGTGCCAGCAGTGAATGGGGGGATCAGCCCCAGCATTTT. It encodes CASSEWGDQPQHF.

The chain combines TRBV6-2 or TRBV6-3 with TRBJ1-5; TRBD1 aligns across 7 bases. The germline CDR1 and CDR2 sequences are MNHEY and SVGEGT. CDR3 size: 15 residues. V shed 0 bases and J 3 bases; nucleotides not matched to a gene: 2. In nucleotides, the CDR3 is TGTGCCAGCAGTTACTCGGGACAGTTCAATCAGCCCCAGCATTTT. This codes for CASSYSGQFNQPQHF.

A single count supports this clone. V gene TRBV4-2 combines with J gene TRBJ2-7; D is possibly TRBD1 (6 bases). V dropped 3 bases and J dropped 4 bases, with 25 bases sitting between them. CDR1 LGHNA and CDR2 YNFKEQ come from the germline V gene. The CDR3 is 18 amino acids. The CDR3 DNA reads TGTGCCAGCAGCCAGCCAATGGGGCGACAGGAGCGCCATTACGAGCAGTACTTC. It codes for CASSQPMGRQERHYEQYF.

This chain links TRBV4-3 with TRBJ2-3; 10 positions agree with TRBD2. V shed 0 bases, J shed 6 bases, and the junction held 9 bases outside the gene matches. The CDR3 covers 17 residues. Germline CDR1 reads LGHNA; CDR2 reads YSLEER. In DNA, the CDR3 is TGCGCCAGCAGCCAAGAAGTCCCAGCGGGGGGGCGGGATACGCAGTATTTT. Residues: CASSQEVPAGGRDTQYF.